The T cell receptor beta chain described here comes from a study of blood T cell repertoires in COVID-19. Study in general: From the United States, Italy and Spain came samples of acute and convalescent COVID-19. Nucleic acid was either cDNA or gDNA, and it came from T cells, B-cell-depleted T cells, or PBMCs.

Recruitment covered about two dozen US areas and drew participants whose ages spanned roughly 18 to 100 years. Cohorts were based on clinical histories the participants reported. After removal of 3 bases from V and 10 bases from J, the junction contained 9 bases not matched to a gene. This CDR3 region has 15 residues. Germline CDR1 and CDR2: LNHDA and SQIVND (reference sequence). Using immunoSEQ multiplex PCR, the repertoire was profiled, and TCRdb retains in-frame clones only, with some absent. Of about 370,000 clones in the sample, approximately 90% were seen once. The rearrangement uses TRBV19 and TRBJ2-1; 10 nucleotides match TRBD2. Sequenced input: PBMCs or T cells enriched from blood (not recorded which). The TCR comes from a man aged 18 to 35 who had recovered from COVID-19. This chain's CDR3 is CASSISSGSVGEQFF. The DNA for the CDR3 is TGTGCCAGTAGTATCTCTAGCGGGAGTGTAGGAGAGCAGTTCTTC.